These 9 T cell receptor beta chains came from one sample sequenced in a study of graft-versus-host responses after intestinal transplantation. Antigens for these TCRs are unknown. Generated by immunoSEQ multiplex PCR, the TCRdb table keeps only in-frame clones and is missing some. The sample lists about 71,000 clones; over 85% were seen once. The sample here was unstimulated CD8+ T cells sorted from spleen or lymph node cells, taken before intestinal transplant. Every receptor here comes from a human donor who received an intestinal transplant.

DNA for the CDR3: TGTGCCAGCAGCCAAGATCTTCATCGGGGGAGCGGGCAGTTCTTC. Translation gives CASSQDLHRGSGQFF. J is TRBJ2-1 and V is TRBV14, with D perhaps matching TRBD2 (6 bases). The CDR3 contains 15 residues. V was cut by 0 bases and J by 12 bases, with 18 bases left in between. Germline assignment: CDR1 SGHDN and CDR2 FVKESK.

V gene TRBV7-9 combines with J gene TRBJ2-7, with 9 bases fitting TRBD1. The length of the CDR3 is 17 residues. With 0 bases clipped from V and 4 bases from J, the junction kept 10 bases outside the gene matches. Per the germline V gene, CDR1 is SEHNR and CDR2 is FQNEAQ (reference sequence). This CDR3 is CASSLARPGTGTYEQYF. DNA for the CDR3: TGTGCCAGCAGCTTAGCGAGACCCGGGACAGGGACGTACGAGCAGTACTTC.

CDR3 nucleotide sequence: TGTGCCAGCAGCAAAGTCCAAGCGCCCTCTAGCGGGATATCGTACAATGAGCAGTTCTTC. Its protein is CASSKVQAPSSGISYNEQFF. The gene calls are TRBV21-1 and TRBJ2-1; the tabulated D call, TRBD2, remains unverified against the DNA. TRBV21-1 is classified as a pseudogene. The CDR3 length is 20 residues.

The chain employs TRBV4-2 and TRBJ1-3, with D hard to call. The CDR3 has 14 amino acids. CDR1 is LGHNA and CDR2 is YNFKEQ in the germline V gene. Trimming removed 0 bases from V and 3 bases from J, with 6 bases in between. The CDR3 DNA reads TGTGCCAGCAGCCAAGATGACGGTGGAAACACCATATATTTT. It encodes CASSQDDGGNTIYF.

The rearrangement joins TRBV5-6 to TRBJ2-1; D ambiguous. The V end lost 3 bases, the J end lost 0 bases, and 4 bases lay between the germline ends. This CDR3 is 13 amino acids long. Looked up from germline, CDR1 is SGHDT and CDR2 is YYEEEE. In DNA, the CDR3 is TGTGCCAGCAGCTCCGACTCCTACAATGAGCAGTTCTTC. It yields the protein CASSSDSYNEQFF.

The V gene is TRBV2, the J gene TRBJ2-3, with a tentative D call TRBD2 (5 bases). Looked up from germline, CDR1 is SNHLY and CDR2 is FYNNEI. The CDR3 is made up of 16 amino acids. Between the trimmed V and J ends, which lost 4 bases and 0 bases, there was a span of 14 bases. The CDR3 loop reads CASSGVRGPSTDTQYF. In DNA, the CDR3 is TGTGCCAGCAGTGGGGTACGGGGTCCCAGCACAGATACGCAGTATTTT.

The V call is TRBV6-1, the J call TRBJ2-7; the D gene is possibly TRBD1 (5 bases). The V and J ends lost 3 bases and 3 bases respectively, with 18 bases between them. Germline-derived CDR1 and CDR2 are MNHNS and SASEGT. The CDR3 length is 16 residues. DNA for the CDR3: TGTGCCAGCAGTGATATGGCCCCCGCAGGGCTCTACGAGCAGTACTTC. This gives the protein CASSDMAPAGLYEQYF.

The rearrangement joins TRBV4-1 to TRBJ2-7, with 7 bases fitting TRBD1. Germline trimming cut 4 bases from V and 0 bases from J; bases unmatched to any gene: 15. The CDR3 extends over 18 amino acids. CDR1 and CDR2 (germline): MGHRA, YSYEKL. The CDR3 is CASSPGPKGQPDSYEQYF. The DNA for the CDR3 is TGCGCCAGCAGCCCGGGCCCTAAGGGACAGCCCGACTCCTACGAGCAGTACTTC.

The V and J genes are TRBV6-4 and TRBJ1-6; D is undetermined. Trimming stripped 3 bases from V and 6 bases from J, with 9 bases between. CDR3 length: 14 amino acids. Germline V gene data show CDR1 as MRHNA and CDR2 as SNTAGT. The CDR3 nucleotides read TGTGCCAGCAGTGATGGCCCCTCTAATTCACCCCTCCACTTT. Translating it yields CASSDGPSNSPLHF.